These 20 T cell receptor beta chains originate from one sample sequenced in a study of cytomegalovirus exposure and HLA in healthy donors. The table came from immunoSEQ multiplex PCR; TCRdb's copy has only in-frame clones and leaves some out. The table lists about 73,000 clones, about 87% of them singletons, with 3% to 4% in the top ten. Sequenced input: PBMCs. The receptors stem from a young woman in good health and CMV-seropositive.

This clone was counted at least ten times. The gene calls are TRBV6-5 and TRBJ2-1; possibly TRBD2 for D (6 bases). V dropped 7 bases and J dropped 5 bases, with 18 bases sitting between them. Looked up from germline, CDR1 is MNHEY and CDR2 is SVGAGI. This CDR3 spans 15 amino acids. The CDR3 nucleotides are TGTGCCAGCATAAGGTGCGGGACGAGAGACAATGAGCAGTTCTTC. Translation: CASIRCGTRDNEQFF.

The count of this clone is one. This chain uses TRBV19 with TRBJ2-3, with 8 bases lining up with TRBD1. The CDR3 has 16 amino acids. CDR1 and CDR2 (germline): LNHDA, SQIVND (reference sequence). Trimming cost V 6 bases and J 0 bases; bases outside gene matches: 8. CDR3 sequence: CASSLLGQGSTDTQYF. In nucleotides, the CDR3 is TGTGCCAGTAGCTTATTAGGACAGGGAAGCACAGATACGCAGTATTTT. Filled out from reference TRBV19 and TRBJ2-3, the complete variable domain reads DGGITQSPKYLFRKEGQNVTLSCEQNLNHDAMYWYRQDPGQGLRLIYYSQIVNDFQKGDIAEGYSVSREKKESFPLTVTSAQKNPTAFYLCASSLLGQGSTDTQYFGPGTRLTVL.

This chain uses TRBV6-1 with TRBJ1-2, with TRBD1 as a possible D gene (6 bases). The CDR3 consists of 15 residues. Germline CDR1 is MNHNS and CDR2 is SASEGT. The V and J ends lost 5 bases and 4 bases respectively, with 17 bases between them. CDR3 protein: CASSIGTPTAYGYTF. The CDR3 region has the DNA TGTGCCAGCAGTATCGGGACACCAACAGCCTATGGCTACACCTTC.

J is TRBJ2-1 and V is TRBV5-6; D possibly corresponds to TRBD1 (5 bases). Trimming removed 2 bases from V and 6 bases from J, with 12 bases in between. This CDR3 contains 14 residues. Per germline, CDR1 SGHDT and CDR2 YYEEEE. CDR3 nucleotides: TGTGCCAGCAGCTTCCTCGGACATCGCAATGAGCAGTTCTTC. Amino acid sequence: CASSFLGHRNEQFF.

V and J are TRBV18 and TRBJ2-3, with no clear D. The CDR3 is made up of 16 amino acids. Trimming removed 1 base at V and 4 bases at J, with 15 bases between. In germline, CDR1 is KGHSH, CDR2 LQKENI. CDR3 region: CASSPQAASSSDTQYF. As DNA, the CDR3 is TGTGCCAGCTCACCACAGGCGGCGAGTAGCTCAGATACGCAGTATTTT.

The J gene is TRBJ2-7, the V gene TRBV11-2; no reliable D call. Trimming left V 6 bases short and J 4 bases short, with 13 bases between. CDR1 and CDR2 from the germline V gene are SGHAT and FQNNGV. This CDR3 is 13 amino acids long. In DNA, the CDR3 is TGTGCCAGCAGTGACATCAACTTGTACGAGCAGTACTTC. Its protein is CASSDINLYEQYF. The full variable domain, rest sourced from reference TRBV11-2 and TRBJ2-7, is EAGVAQSPRYKIIEKRQSVAFWCNPISGHATLYWYQQILGQGPKLLIQFQNNGVVDDSQLPKDRFSAERLKGVDSTLKIQPAKLEDSAVYLCASSDINLYEQYFGPGTRLTVT.

This clone was observed a few times. V is TRBV15 and J is TRBJ1-1; 7 nucleotides match TRBD1. V trimming: 1 base; J trimming: 7 bases; junction bases outside the gene matches: 3. The germline V gene encodes CDR1 LNHNV and CDR2 YYDKDF (reference sequence). This CDR3 comprises 13 residues. CDR3 sequence (DNA): TGTGCCACCAGCAGAGTTTGGGACAGTGAAGCTTTCTTT. Its protein is CATSRVWDSEAFF.

The V and J genes are TRBV7-8 and TRBJ1-2, with D possibly being TRBD1 (5 bases). Germline CDR1 reads SGHVS; CDR2 reads FQNEAQ. This CDR3 comprises 16 residues. Trimming pared 1 base from V and 8 bases from J, leaving 20 bases between. CDR3 amino acids: CASSLGGGAGFGGYTF. The CDR3 DNA is TGTGCCAGCAGCTTAGGCGGCGGGGCAGGGTTTGGCGGCTACACCTTC. Based on the CDR3 plus reference TRBV7-8 and TRBJ1-2, the full variable domain is GAGVSQSPRYKVAKRGQDVALRCDPISGHVSLFWYQQALGQGPEFLTYFQNEAQLDKSGLPSDRFFAERPEGSVSTLKIQRTQQEDSAVYLCASSLGGGAGFGGYTFGSGTRLTVV.

As DNA, the CDR3 is TGTGCCAGCAGAGACCCGGGGGTTAACACCGGGGAGCTGTTTTTT. It specifies CASRDPGVNTGELFF. The V call is TRBV28, the J call TRBJ2-2; TRBD2 is a possible D gene (6 bases). V was shortened by 6 bases and J by 2 bases, with 13 bases between the two germline ends. CDR1 and CDR2 (germline): MDHEN, SYDVKM. The CDR3 is 15 residues long. Using reference TRBV28 and TRBJ2-2 for the parts outside the CDR3, the full variable domain is DVKVTQSSRYLVKRTGEKVFLECVQDMDHENMFWYRQDPGLGLRLIYFSYDVKMKEKGDIPEGYSVSREKKERFSLILESASTNQTSMYLCASRDPGVNTGELFFGEGSRLTVL.

This chain connects TRBV6-5 to TRBJ1-3; 7 bases match TRBD1. The V and J ends lost 2 bases and 2 bases, in that order; junction bases with no gene match: 6. CDR3 length equals 16 residues. CDR1 and CDR2 from the germline V gene are MNHEY and SVGAGI. The DNA of the CDR3 is TGTGCCAGCAGTTACAAGGCAGGGGGGACTGGAAACACCATATATTTT. Protein product: CASSYKAGGTGNTIYF.

The genes are TRBV18 and TRBJ2-7; D remains unclear. Germline V gene sequence: CDR1 KGHSH, CDR2 LQKENI. Trimming left V 2 bases short and J 7 bases short, with 12 bases between. CDR3 length: 13 residues. CDR3 DNA sequence: TGTGCCAGCTCACCATTAAGTCTTCGGGAGCAGTACTTC. This gives the protein CASSPLSLREQYF.

In this sample, this clone turned up once. The V call is TRBV5-6, the J call TRBJ2-4; tentative D call: TRBD2 (7 bases). The CDR3 spans 17 residues. Germline V lookup: CDR1 SGHDT, CDR2 YYEEEE. V lost 0 bases and J 0 bases, leaving 13 bases between the germline ends. The CDR3 DNA follows: TGTGCCAGCAGCTTGGTGGGGGGGGCCCGAGCCAAAAACATTCAGTACTTC. Residues: CASSLVGGARAKNIQYF.

The chain links TRBV30 to TRBJ2-1, with 13 bases that match TRBD2. Germline trimming cut 0 bases from V and 4 bases from J; bases unmatched to any gene: 0. This CDR3 contains 15 residues. Germline V CDR1 and CDR2: GTSNPN, SVGIG (reference sequence). CDR3 bases: TGTGCCTGGAGTGTACTAGCGGGAGGGTACAATGAGCAGTTCTTC. Amino acids: CAWSVLAGGYNEQFF.

This chain uses TRBV4-2 with TRBJ2-3; 10 bases map to TRBD1. The CDR3 runs to 17 residues. The V and J ends lost 1 base and 5 bases, in that order; junction bases with no gene match: 9. Germline CDR1 is LGHNA and CDR2 is YNFKEQ. The CDR3 sequence is CASSQAAGTGAGDTQYF. CDR3 in DNA: TGTGCCAGCAGCCAAGCAGCTGGGACAGGGGCGGGAGATACGCAGTATTTT.

V and J are TRBV11-2 and TRBJ2-1, with D unresolved. Germline-derived CDR1 and CDR2 are SGHAT and FQNNGV. The CDR3 contains 16 residues. V lost 1 base, J lost 3 bases, and 13 bases lay in between. The CDR3 DNA follows: TGTGCCAGCAGCTTAGTGACAACGGATTTCTACAATGAGCAGTTCTTC. It encodes CASSLVTTDFYNEQFF.

The chain couples TRBV18 to TRBJ2-5; possibly TRBD1 for D (6 bases). Germline loops: CDR1 KGHSH, CDR2 LQKENI. This CDR3 has 16 residues. Trimming pared 5 bases from V and 2 bases from J, leaving 18 bases between. DNA of the CDR3: TGTGCCAGCTCAAATGCCCAGGGGTCGGGTCAAGAGACCCAGTACTTC. It yields the protein CASSNAQGSGQETQYF. Using reference TRBV18 and TRBJ2-5 for the parts outside the CDR3, the full variable domain is NAGVMQNPRHLVRRRGQEARLRCSPMKGHSHVYWYRQLPEEGLKFMVYLQKENIIDESGMPKERFSAEFPKEGPSILRIQQVVRGDSAAYFCASSNAQGSGQETQYFGPGTRLLVL.

This chain links TRBV6-5 with TRBJ1-5, with 7 bases matching TRBD1. Per germline, CDR1 MNHEY and CDR2 SVGAGI. The junction had 14 bases not matched to a gene; V was cut back by 4 bases and J by 11 bases. The CDR3 has 15 residues. The CDR3 protein is CASSLRAGGLRAQHF. In DNA, the CDR3 is TGTGCCAGCAGTTTACGGGCAGGGGGTCTTCGGGCCCAGCATTTT.

This chain uses TRBV5-4 with TRBJ2-1; 7 bases match TRBD1. CDR1 and CDR2 (germline): SGHNT, YYREEE (reference sequence). CDR3 length: 15 amino acids. V dropped 4 bases and J dropped 1; count of bases not matched to a gene: 5. DNA for the CDR3: TGTGCCAGCAGCGCGACAGGGAATTCCTACAATGAGCAGTTCTTC. This sequence encodes CASSATGNSYNEQFF.

To note about this clone: Other DNA sequences within the sample encode an identical CDR3. As DNA, the CDR3 is TGTGCCAGCAGCCCCGGACTAGCGGGCACCGGGGAGCTGTTTTTT. This encodes CASSPGLAGTGELFF. The V gene is TRBV7-9, the J gene TRBJ2-2; 11 bases are shared with TRBD2. Per the germline V gene, CDR1 is SEHNR and CDR2 is FQNEAQ (reference sequence). With V trimmed by 5 bases and J by 4 bases, 3 bases remained unmatched. The CDR3 covers 15 residues.

J is TRBJ1-1 and V is TRBV5-5, with a weak D call TRBD1 (6 bases). The CDR3 totals 12 residues. The V gene's germline CDR1 is SGHKS and CDR2 YYEKEE (reference sequence). The V end was cut by 2 bases, the J end by 5 bases, with 7 bases between. CDR3 coding DNA: TGTGCCAGCAGCTTAACAGGGACTGAAGCTTTCTTT. Amino acids: CASSLTGTEAFF.